Reported below is one T cell receptor beta chain. From germline, CDR1 is SGHRS and CDR2 YFSETQ. This CDR3 is 12 amino acids long. Trimming cost V 0 bases and J 10 bases, with 8 bases left between them. The sample originates from a study of blood T cell repertoires in COVID-19. Study as a whole: The origin of the acute and convalescent COVID-19 samples was the United States, Italy and Spain. Sources were T cells, B-cell-depleted T cells, or PBMCs; the material itself was cDNA or gDNA.

Original processing methods: Reference gene primer amplification gave nucleated cell count estimates. TCRdb's table, derived via immunoSEQ multiplex PCR, lists solely in-frame clones and lacks some. For V, J and clone size, that table is used; D and trimming come from the DNA. The sample shows 150,000 to 200,000 clones, approximately 85% of them seen only once. The sequence came from a woman in her sixties or seventies with acute or convalescent COVID-19. The chain joins TRBV5-1 to TRBJ2-1; D ambiguous. The sequenced material came from peripheral blood. DNA for the CDR3: TGCGCCAGCAGCTTGGCGGCCGGGGAGCAGTTCTTC. Its protein is CASSLAAGEQFF.